Following are 18 T cell receptor beta chains from one sample sequenced in a study of blood T cell repertoires in COVID-19. Some clones are missing from TCRdb's copy, which holds only in-frame ones; the method was immunoSEQ multiplex PCR. The sample records 150,000 to 200,000 clones, about 86% being singletons. The sample consisted of peripheral blood. The receptors derive from a man aged 65 to 85 with active or convalescent COVID-19.

This chain joins TRBV9 and TRBJ2-3, with a tentative D call TRBD2 (6 bases). The CDR3 is 17 amino acids. Germline CDR1 is SGDLS and CDR2 is YYNGEE. V was shortened by 0 bases and J by 0 bases, with 14 bases between the two germline ends. The CDR3: CASSVDGRAGSTDTQYF. The CDR3 nucleotides are TGTGCCAGCAGCGTAGATGGAAGGGCGGGGAGCACAGATACGCAGTATTTT. Using reference TRBV9 and TRBJ2-3 for the parts outside the CDR3, the full variable domain is DSGVTQTPKHLITATGQRVTLRCSPRSGDLSVYWYQQSLDQGLQFLIQYYNGEERAKGNILERFSAQQFPDLHSELNLSSLELGDSALYFCASSVDGRAGSTDTQYFGPGTRLTVL.

The chain recombines TRBV19 with TRBJ2-1, with D possibly matching TRBD1 (6 bases). The CDR3 contains 15 residues. Between the trimmed V and J ends, which lost 5 bases and 0 bases, there was a span of 11 bases. Germline V lookup: CDR1 LNHDA, CDR2 SQIVND (reference sequence). The chain's CDR3 is CASSETGSSYNEQFF. DNA for the CDR3: TGTGCCAGTAGTGAGACAGGAAGCTCCTACAATGAGCAGTTCTTC.

The chain carries TRBV9 and TRBJ1-1, with 7 bases fitting TRBD1. The V and J ends lost 0 bases and 9 bases, in that order; junction bases with no gene match: 11. The CDR3 covers 15 residues. From germline, CDR1 is SGDLS and CDR2 YYNGEE. The CDR3 sequence is CASSVGGDRLGKAFF. For the CDR3, the DNA is TGTGCCAGCAGCGTAGGGGGGGACAGACTGGGGAAAGCTTTCTTT.

This clone is a singleton in its sample. The V gene is TRBV7-3, the J gene TRBJ2-3; 9 bases align to TRBD1. Germline V gene lookup returns CDR1 SGHTA and CDR2 FQGTGA. The CDR3 length is 15 residues. V lost 2 bases, J lost 4 bases, and 4 bases stayed unmatched. This chain's CDR3 is CASSLLGQGADTQYF. The CDR3 DNA is TGTGCCAGCAGCTTACTGGGACAGGGCGCAGATACGCAGTATTTT.

CDR3 sequence (DNA): TGTGCCAGCAGCTCTCGGACAGGGGGCGTCACCGGGGAGCTGTTTTTT. It encodes CASSSRTGGVTGELFF. The V and J genes are TRBV7-9 and TRBJ2-2; 11 bases line up with TRBD1. The V gene end was trimmed by 4 bases and the J gene end by 4 bases; junction bases not matched to a gene: 5. CDR1 and CDR2 from the germline V gene are SEHNR and FQNEAQ (reference sequence). The CDR3 is 16 amino acids.

CDR3 sequence (DNA): TGTGCCAGCAGCCTACGGGACACCACGAACACCGGGGAGCTGTTTTTT. This codes for CASSLRDTTNTGELFF. The rearrangement links TRBV7-6 to TRBJ2-2, with D tentatively TRBD1 (6 bases). This CDR3 region has 16 residues. Germline loops: CDR1 SGHVS, CDR2 FNYEAQ. V was shortened by 5 bases and J by 0 bases, with 13 bases between the two germline ends.

The chain uses TRBV18 and TRBJ1-4; unclear D gene. The germline gives CDR1 KGHSH, CDR2 LQKENI. Trimming removed 5 bases at V and 8 bases at J, with 12 bases between. There are 13 residues in the CDR3. CDR3 residues: CASSDTLNEKLFF. The CDR3 bases are TGTGCCAGCTCAGACACCTTGAACGAAAAACTGTTTTTT. Supplemented by reference TRBV18 and TRBJ1-4, the full variable domain reads NAGVMQNPRHLVRRRGQEARLRCSPMKGHSHVYWYRQLPEEGLKFMVYLQKENIIDESGMPKERFSAEFPKEGPSILRIQQVVRGDSAAYFCASSDTLNEKLFFGSGTQLSVL.

This clone was observed once. This sequence joins TRBV7-2 and TRBJ1-3, with 9 positions matching TRBD1. J lost 2 bases, V lost 3 bases, and 5 bases had no gene match. CDR1 is SGHTA, CDR2 FQGNSA, per germline. The CDR3 extends over 16 amino acids. CDR3 amino acids: CASSLGQGVPGNTIYF. The CDR3 coding sequence is TGTGCCAGCAGCTTGGGACAGGGAGTTCCTGGAAACACCATATATTTT. Full variable domain (rest looked up from reference TRBV7-2 and TRBJ1-3): GAGVSQSPSNKVTEKGKDVELRCDPISGHTALYWYRQSLGQGLEFLIYFQGNSAPDKSGLPSDRFSAERTGGSVSTLTIQRTQQEDSAVYLCASSLGQGVPGNTIYFGEGSWLTVV.

The genes are TRBV19 and TRBJ2-3; 8 bases align to TRBD1. V was clipped by 6 bases and J by 3 bases; unmatched bases: 11. The CDR3 runs to 16 residues. Germline V lookup: CDR1 LNHDA, CDR2 SQIVND (reference sequence). Here the CDR3 reads CASRDPGGVGTDTQYF. In DNA, the CDR3 is TGTGCCAGTAGAGACCCAGGGGGCGTTGGGACAGATACGCAGTATTTT.

J is TRBJ1-2 and V is TRBV30; maybe TRBD1 (6 bases). V was cut by 1 base and J by 8 bases, with 11 bases left in between. CDR1 and CDR2 (germline): GTSNPN, SVGIG (reference sequence). The CDR3 length is 12 residues. The CDR3 protein is CAWSAGVGGYTF. DNA for the CDR3: TGTGCCTGGAGTGCAGGGGTAGGAGGCTACACCTTC.

This chain links TRBV7-2 with TRBJ1-5, with 7 nucleotides matching TRBD1. Germline V gene lookup returns CDR1 SGHTA and CDR2 FQGNSA. J was trimmed by 2 bases and V by 5 bases; bases with no gene match: 6. The CDR3 sequence is 15 residues long. CDR3 DNA sequence: TGTGCCAGCAGCCTAACCGGACAGGGCAATCAGCCCCAGCATTTT. Translated: CASSLTGQGNQPQHF.

V and J are TRBV7-9 and TRBJ1-2; no definite D call. V dropped 4 bases and J dropped 0 bases, with 9 bases sitting between them. Looked up from germline, CDR1 is SEHNR and CDR2 is FQNEAQ (reference sequence). The CDR3 is 14 amino acids. CDR3 residues: CASSSHRANYGYTF. As DNA, the CDR3 is TGTGCCAGCAGCTCTCACAGAGCTAACTATGGCTACACCTTC.

The rearrangement links TRBV19 to TRBJ2-1, with 7 bases lining up with TRBD1. J lost 0 bases, V lost 4 bases, and 6 bases had no gene match. This CDR3 comprises 16 residues. Germline lookup yields CDR1 LNHDA and CDR2 SQIVND (reference sequence). CDR3 bases: TGTGCCAGTAGTAGGACCCCAGGGGGCTCCTACAATGAGCAGTTCTTC. It encodes CASSRTPGGSYNEQFF.

The rearrangement uses TRBV28 and TRBJ2-7; D is perhaps TRBD2 (6 bases). V was clipped by 6 bases and J by 7 bases, with 19 bases between them. The CDR3 has 14 amino acids. The V gene's germline CDR1 is MDHEN and CDR2 SYDVKM. The CDR3 DNA is TGTGCCAGCAGCTGGGGGTCCCGGGAGCGGGAGCAGTACTTC. Translating it yields CASSWGSREREQYF.

The J gene is TRBJ2-5, the V gene TRBV11-3, with 8 bases matching TRBD1. This CDR3 spans 14 amino acids. V was pared by 5 bases and J by 5 bases, with 7 bases of the junction left unmatched. The germline V gene encodes CDR1 SGHNT and CDR2 YENEEA. CDR3 nucleotides: TGTGCCAGCAGCGCAGCAGGGGGCAGTGAGACCCAGTACTTC. Protein product: CASSAAGGSETQYF.

In this sample, this clone turned up many times. The CDR3, as DNA: TGTGCCAGCAGCCAAGATATAGGGGGAATAGAGCCCCAGCATTTT. Translated: CASSQDIGGIEPQHF. The rearrangement links TRBV3-1 (or the pseudogene TRBV3-2) to TRBJ1-5; perhaps TRBD1 as D (6 bases). The germline V and J ends were trimmed by 0 bases and 8 bases, with 14 bases remaining between them. The CDR3 length is 15 residues. Germline values: CDR1 LGHDT, CDR2 YNNKEL (reference sequence).

CDR3 nucleotide sequence: TGTGCCTGGGGCAGGGGTTTCTCTGGAAACACCATATATTTT. Its translation: CAWGRGFSGNTIYF. V usage is TRBV9 and J usage is TRBJ1-3; D is perhaps TRBD1 (6 bases). CDR1 and CDR2 from the germline V gene are SGDLS and YYNGEE. This CDR3 region has 14 residues. V lost 10 bases to trimming and J lost 0 bases, with 14 bases between them. The full variable domain, completed using reference TRBV9 and TRBJ1-3, is DSGVTQTPKHLITATGQRVTLRCSPRSGDLSVYWYQQSLDQGLQFLIQYYNGEERAKGNILERFSAQQFPDLHSELNLSSLELGDSALYFCAWGRGFSGNTIYFGEGSWLTVV.

This clone came up a few times. CDR3 DNA: TGTGCCAGCACCCACAGGGGGGTCAATGAGCAGTTCTTC. Amino acids: CASTHRGVNEQFF. V usage is TRBV7-2 and J usage is TRBJ2-1, with 8 bases that match TRBD1. This CDR3 is 13 amino acids long. Per the germline V gene, CDR1 is SGHTA and CDR2 is FQGNSA. The J segment lost 6 bases and the V segment lost 7 bases, leaving 5 bases of the junction unmatched.